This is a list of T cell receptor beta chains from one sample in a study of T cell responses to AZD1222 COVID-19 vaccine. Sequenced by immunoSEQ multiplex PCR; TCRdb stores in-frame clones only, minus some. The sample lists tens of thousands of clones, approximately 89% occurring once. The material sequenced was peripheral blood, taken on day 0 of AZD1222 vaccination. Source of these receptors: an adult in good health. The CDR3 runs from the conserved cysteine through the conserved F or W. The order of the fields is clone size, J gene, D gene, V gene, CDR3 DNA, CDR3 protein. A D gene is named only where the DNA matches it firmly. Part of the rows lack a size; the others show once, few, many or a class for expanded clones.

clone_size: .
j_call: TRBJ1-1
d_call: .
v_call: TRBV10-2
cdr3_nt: TGCGCCAGCAGTGAGTCAGTGGGCAGCTTGAACACTGAAGCTTTCTTT
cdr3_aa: CASSESVGSLNTEAFF

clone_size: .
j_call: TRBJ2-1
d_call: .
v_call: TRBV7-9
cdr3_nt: TGTGCCAGCAGCTTTTATGAAAGGGAAATTGAGCAGTTCTTC
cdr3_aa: CASSFYEREIEQFF

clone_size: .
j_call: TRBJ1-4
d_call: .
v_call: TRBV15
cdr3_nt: TGTGCCACCACAGACAGGGAAAAACTGTTTTTT
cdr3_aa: CATTDREKLFF

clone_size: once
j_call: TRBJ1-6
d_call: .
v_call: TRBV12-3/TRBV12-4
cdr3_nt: TGTGCCAGCAGTAGACTCGAGGATTCACCCCTCCACTTT
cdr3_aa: CASSRLEDSPLHF

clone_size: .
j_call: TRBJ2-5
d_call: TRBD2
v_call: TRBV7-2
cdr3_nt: TGTGCCAGCAGCTTCACTAGCGGGAAGGGCATAGAGACCCAGTACTTC
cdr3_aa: CASSFTSGKGIETQYF

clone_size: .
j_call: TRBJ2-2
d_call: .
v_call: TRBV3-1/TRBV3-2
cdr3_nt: TGTGCCAGCAGCCTCGGCCAGACGAGAACCGGGGAGCTGTTTTTT
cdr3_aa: CASSLGQTRTGELFF

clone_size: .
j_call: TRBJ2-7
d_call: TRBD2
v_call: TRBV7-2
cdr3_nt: TGTGCCAGCAGACGACAGAGCGGGATCTACGAGCAGTACTTC
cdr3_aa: CASRRQSGIYEQYF

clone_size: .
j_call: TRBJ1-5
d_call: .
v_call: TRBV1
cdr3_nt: TGCACCAGCAGCCAAGTGATTCCTAGACAGGACAGTCAGCCCCAGCATTTT
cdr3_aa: CTSSQVIPRQDSQPQHF

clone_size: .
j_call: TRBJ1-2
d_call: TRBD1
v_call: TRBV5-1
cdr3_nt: TGCGCCAGCAAAAGGGACAGGGATCCCTATGGCTACACCTTC
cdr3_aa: CASKRDRDPYGYTF

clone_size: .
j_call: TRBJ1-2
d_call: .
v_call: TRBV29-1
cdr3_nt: TGCAGCGTTGGAAACCCCTACAGGTCGAACTATGGCTACACCTTC
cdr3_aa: CSVGNPYRSNYGYTF

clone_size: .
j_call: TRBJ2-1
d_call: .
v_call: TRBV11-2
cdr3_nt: TGTGCCAGCAGCTCCCTTAGCGAGCGGGCGAGGTACAATGAGCAGTTCTTC
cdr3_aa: CASSSLSERARYNEQFF

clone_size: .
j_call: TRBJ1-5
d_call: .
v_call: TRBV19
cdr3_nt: TGTGCCAGTAGTATGGCGGCAGTATTAAGTCAGCCCCAGCATTTT
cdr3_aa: CASSMAAVLSQPQHF

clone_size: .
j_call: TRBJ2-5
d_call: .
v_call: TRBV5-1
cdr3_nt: TGCGCCAGCAGCCCACCTGGGACGGCTCGGGCCCAGTACTTC
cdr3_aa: CASSPPGTARAQYF

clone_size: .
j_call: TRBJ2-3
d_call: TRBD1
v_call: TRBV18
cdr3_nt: TGTGCCAGCTCACGACCTCCGGGACAGGGACTTACCACAGATACGCAGTATTTT
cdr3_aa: CASSRPPGQGLTTDTQYF

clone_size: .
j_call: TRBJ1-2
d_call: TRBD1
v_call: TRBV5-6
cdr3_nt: TGTGCCAGCAGCCCGCCCGGGACAGGGAGCTATGGCTACACCTTC
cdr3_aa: CASSPPGTGSYGYTF

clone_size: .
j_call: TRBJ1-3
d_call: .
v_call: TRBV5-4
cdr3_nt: TGTGCCAGCAGCTTGGACTTATTTGGAAACACCATATATTTT
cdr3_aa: CASSLDLFGNTIYF

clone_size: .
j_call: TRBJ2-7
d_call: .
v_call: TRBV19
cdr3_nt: TGTGCCAGTAGTATCCCAGGGGCCCACGAGCAGTACTTC
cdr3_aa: CASSIPGAHEQYF

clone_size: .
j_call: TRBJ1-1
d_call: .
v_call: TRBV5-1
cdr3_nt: TGCGCCAGCAGTCTCTCTGGGGCGGGCACTGAAGCTTTCTTT
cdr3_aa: CASSLSGAGTEAFF

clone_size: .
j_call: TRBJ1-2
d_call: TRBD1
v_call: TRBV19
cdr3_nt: TGTGCCAGTAGTATCGACAGGGGGTCTGGTGGCTACACCTTC
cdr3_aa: CASSIDRGSGGYTF

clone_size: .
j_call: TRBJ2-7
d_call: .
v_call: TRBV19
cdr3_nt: TGTGCCAGTAGTATAGTAGTAGGGCAGAACTACGAGCAGTACTTC
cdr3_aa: CASSIVVGQNYEQYF

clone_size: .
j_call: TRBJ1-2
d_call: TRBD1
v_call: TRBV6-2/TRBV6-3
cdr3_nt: TGTGCCAGCAGTCCGCGAGGGGGCTCCAACTATGGCTACACCTTC
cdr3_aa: CASSPRGGSNYGYTF

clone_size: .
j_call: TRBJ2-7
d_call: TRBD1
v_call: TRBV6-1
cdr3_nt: TGTGCCAGCAGTGAAGGGGGACAGGTAAAGCAGTACTTC
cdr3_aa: CASSEGGQVKQYF

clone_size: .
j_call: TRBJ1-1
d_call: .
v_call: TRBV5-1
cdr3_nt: TGCGCCAGCAGAGAGGGGTTTGAAGCTTTCTTT
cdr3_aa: CASREGFEAFF

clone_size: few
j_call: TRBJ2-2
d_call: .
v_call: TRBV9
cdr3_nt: TGTGCCAGCAGCGTTAGTTCGTCCGGGGAGCTGTTTTTT
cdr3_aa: CASSVSSSGELFF

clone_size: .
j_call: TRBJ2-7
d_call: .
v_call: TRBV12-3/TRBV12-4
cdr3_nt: TGTGCCAGCAGGCAAACCGGGACACAGGAGCAGTACTTC
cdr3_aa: CASRQTGTQEQYF

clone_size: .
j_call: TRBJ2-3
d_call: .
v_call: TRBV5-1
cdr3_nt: TGCGCCAGCAGCGGAACAGGGCCGACAGATACGCAGTATTTT
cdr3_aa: CASSGTGPTDTQYF

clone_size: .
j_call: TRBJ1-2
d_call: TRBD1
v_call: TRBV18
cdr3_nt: TGTGCCAGCTCACCGGCGACAGGGCCCGGATTGAGTGGCTACACCTTC
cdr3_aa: CASSPATGPGLSGYTF

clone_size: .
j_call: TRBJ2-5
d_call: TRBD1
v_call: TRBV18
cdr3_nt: TGTGCCAGCTCACCTAATACAGGGGCGGCGGAGACCCAGTACTTC
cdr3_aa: CASSPNTGAAETQYF

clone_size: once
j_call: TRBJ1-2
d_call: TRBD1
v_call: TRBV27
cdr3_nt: TGTGCCAGCAGGGACAGGGGGTCGAACTATGGCTACACCTTC
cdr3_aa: CASRDRGSNYGYTF

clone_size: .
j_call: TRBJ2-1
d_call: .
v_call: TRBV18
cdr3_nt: TGTGCCAGCTCACCACCGCTAGTCTACAATGAGCAGTTCTTC
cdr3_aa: CASSPPLVYNEQFF

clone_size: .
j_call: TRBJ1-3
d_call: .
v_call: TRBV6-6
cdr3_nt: TGTGCCAGCAGTCCCCCCGTCGACGGATTACGCTCTGGAAACACCATATATTTT
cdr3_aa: CASSPPVDGLRSGNTIYF

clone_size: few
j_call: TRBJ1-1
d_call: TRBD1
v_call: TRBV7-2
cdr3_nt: TGTGCCAGCAGCTTGGGACAGCTGAACACTGAAGCTTTCTTT
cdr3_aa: CASSLGQLNTEAFF

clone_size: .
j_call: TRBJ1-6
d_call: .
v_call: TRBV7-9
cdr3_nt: TGTGCCAGCAGCTCGAGCCGGGAGATATCTAATTCACCCCTCCACTTT
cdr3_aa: CASSSSREISNSPLHF

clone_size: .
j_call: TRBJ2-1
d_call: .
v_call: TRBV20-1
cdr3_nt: TGCAGTGCTAGTTTGGGGGCGCAGAATGAGCAGTTCTTC
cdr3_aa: CSASLGAQNEQFF

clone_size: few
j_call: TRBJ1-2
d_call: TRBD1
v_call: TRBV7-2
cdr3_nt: TGTGCCAGCAGCTCTGGACAGGGGAACTATGGCTACACCTTC
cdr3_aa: CASSSGQGNYGYTF

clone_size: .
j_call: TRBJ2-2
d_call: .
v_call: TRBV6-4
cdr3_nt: TGTGCCAGCAGTGTAAACACCGGGGAGCTGTTTTTT
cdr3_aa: CASSVNTGELFF

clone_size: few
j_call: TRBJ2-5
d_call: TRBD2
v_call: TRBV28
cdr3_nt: TGTGCCTCTTCTAGCGGCCGACAAGAGACCCAGTACTTC
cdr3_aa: CASSSGRQETQYF

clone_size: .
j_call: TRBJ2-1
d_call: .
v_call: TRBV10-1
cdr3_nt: TGCGCCAGCAGTGACGGGGGGCCCCAGGATGAGCAGTTCTTC
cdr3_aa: CASSDGGPQDEQFF

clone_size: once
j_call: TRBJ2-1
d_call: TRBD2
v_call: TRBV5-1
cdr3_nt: TGCGCCCCTCTGGGGACTAGGAATGAGCAGTTCTTC
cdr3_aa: CAPLGTRNEQFF

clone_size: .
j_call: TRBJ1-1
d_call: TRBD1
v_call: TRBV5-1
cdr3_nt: TGCGCCAGCAGCTTGACAGGGGACTGGGACACTGAAGCTTTCTTT
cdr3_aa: CASSLTGDWDTEAFF

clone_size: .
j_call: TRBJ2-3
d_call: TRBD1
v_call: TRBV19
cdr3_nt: TGTGCCAGTAGTTCCAGGGGGTTAAGCCCCACAGATACGCAGTATTTT
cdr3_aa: CASSSRGLSPTDTQYF

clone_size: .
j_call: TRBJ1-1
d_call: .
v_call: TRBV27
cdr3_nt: TGTGCCAGCAGTTTATCGGGCCTATCGAACACTGAAGCTTTCTTT
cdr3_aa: CASSLSGLSNTEAFF

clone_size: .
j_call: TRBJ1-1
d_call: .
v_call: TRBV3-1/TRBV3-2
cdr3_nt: TGTGCCAGCAGCCAGACAGGGAACACTGAAGCTTTCTTT
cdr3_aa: CASSQTGNTEAFF

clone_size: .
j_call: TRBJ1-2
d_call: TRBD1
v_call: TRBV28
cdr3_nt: TGTGCCAGCAGGCCCACAGGGGTAGGCTACACCTTC
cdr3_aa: CASRPTGVGYTF

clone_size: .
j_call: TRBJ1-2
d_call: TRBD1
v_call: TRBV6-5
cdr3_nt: TGTGCCAGCAGAAACGGACAGGGTATAGGCTACACCTTC
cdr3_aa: CASRNGQGIGYTF

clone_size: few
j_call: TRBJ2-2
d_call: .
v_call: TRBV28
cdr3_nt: TGTGCCAGCAGTGGAAAGACGAGGACCGGGGAGCTGTTTTTT
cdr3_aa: CASSGKTRTGELFF

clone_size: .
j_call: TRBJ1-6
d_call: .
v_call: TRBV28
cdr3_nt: TGTGCCAGCACCCGACAGCGTTCACCCCTCCACTTT
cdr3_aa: CASTRQRSPLHF

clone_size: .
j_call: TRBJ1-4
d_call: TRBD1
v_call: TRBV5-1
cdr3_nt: TGCGCCAGCAGCTGGGGATGGGACAGTCCTAATGAAAAACTGTTTTTT
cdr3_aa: CASSWGWDSPNEKLFF

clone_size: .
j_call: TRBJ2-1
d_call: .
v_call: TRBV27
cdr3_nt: TGTGCCAGCAGTTCCCAGGGGATTAAGCAGTTCTTC
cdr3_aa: CASSSQGIKQFF

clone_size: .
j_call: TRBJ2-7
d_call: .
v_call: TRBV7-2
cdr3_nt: TGTGCCAGCAGCCCCCGGCGAGCTCCGGACGAGCAGTACTTC
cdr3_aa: CASSPRRAPDEQYF

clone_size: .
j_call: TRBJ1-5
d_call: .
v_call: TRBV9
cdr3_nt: TGTGCCAGCAGCGTAGACCCTTGGGGAAATCAGCCCCAGCATTTT
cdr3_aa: CASSVDPWGNQPQHF

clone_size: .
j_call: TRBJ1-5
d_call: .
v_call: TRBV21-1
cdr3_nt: TGTGCCATCCGGTGGAATAGCAATCAGCCCCAGCATTTT
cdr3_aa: CAIRWNSNQPQHF

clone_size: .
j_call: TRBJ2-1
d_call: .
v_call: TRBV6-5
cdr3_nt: TGTGCCAGCAGTCCTCCCTTAGCGGCCACGCAGTTCTTC
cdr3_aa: CASSPPLAATQFF

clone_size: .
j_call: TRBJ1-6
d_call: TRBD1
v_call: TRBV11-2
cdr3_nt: TGTGCCAGCAGCTTGGACAGGGGCTCACCCCTCCACTTT
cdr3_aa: CASSLDRGSPLHF

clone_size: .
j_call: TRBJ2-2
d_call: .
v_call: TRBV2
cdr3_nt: TGTGCCAGCAGTCGTACGACGAACACCGGGGAGCTGTTTTTT
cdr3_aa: CASSRTTNTGELFF

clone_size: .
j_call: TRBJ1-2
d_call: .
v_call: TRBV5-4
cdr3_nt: TGTGCCAGCAGCTCACAAACTTCTGGCGGCTACACCTTC
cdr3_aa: CASSSQTSGGYTF

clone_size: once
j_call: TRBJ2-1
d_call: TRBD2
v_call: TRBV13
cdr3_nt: TGTGCCAGCAGCCCTCCGGTGGGGGGGTTGGGCAATGAGCAGTTCTTC
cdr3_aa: CASSPPVGGLGNEQFF

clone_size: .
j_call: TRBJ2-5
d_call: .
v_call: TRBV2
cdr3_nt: TGTGCCAGCACCACCGGGGGCACCCTCCAAGAGACCCAGTACTTC
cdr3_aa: CASTTGGTLQETQYF

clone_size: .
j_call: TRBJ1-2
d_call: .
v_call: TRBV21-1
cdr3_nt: TGTGCCAGCAGCAAAGCGCCCGGGACTGACAACTATGGCTACACCTTC
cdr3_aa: CASSKAPGTDNYGYTF